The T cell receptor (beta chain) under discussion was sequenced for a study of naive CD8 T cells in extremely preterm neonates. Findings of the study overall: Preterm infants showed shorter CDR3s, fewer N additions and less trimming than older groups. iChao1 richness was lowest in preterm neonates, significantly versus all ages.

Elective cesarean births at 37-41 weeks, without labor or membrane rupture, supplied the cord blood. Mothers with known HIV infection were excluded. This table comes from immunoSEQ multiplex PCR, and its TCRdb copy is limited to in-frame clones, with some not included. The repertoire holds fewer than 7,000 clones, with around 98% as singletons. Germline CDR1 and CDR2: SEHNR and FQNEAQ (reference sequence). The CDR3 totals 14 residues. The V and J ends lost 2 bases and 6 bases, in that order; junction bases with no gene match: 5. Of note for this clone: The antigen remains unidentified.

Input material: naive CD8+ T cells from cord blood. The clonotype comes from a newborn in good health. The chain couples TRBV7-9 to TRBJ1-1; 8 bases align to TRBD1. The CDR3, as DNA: TGTGCCAGCAGCTTACCGACAGGGGCCTCTGAAGCTTTCTTT. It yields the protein CASSLPTGASEAFF.